This entry is about one T cell receptor (beta chain). No cognate antigen has been identified for it. There are no base qualities to consult, and no much larger clone falls within one base. Stable Graves' hyperthyroidism was defined as no progression to ophthalmopathy during 18 months of follow-up. The hyperthyroidism patients were between 18 and 65 years old and newly diagnosed, with a disease duration of less than 2 months. Any patient with an uncontrolled infection, another autoimmune disease, pregnancy or lactation was excluded. Diagnoses were established on the basis of clinical symptoms, serum thyroxine and TRAb, thyroid ultrasound, and orbital computed tomography. PBMCs were separated from under 12 ml of fresh peripheral blood using Ficoll-Paque density gradient centrifugation. Trizol reagent was used to extract total RNA, and RNA quality was then checked on an Agilent 2100 Bioanalyzer. These data come from a study of T cells in Graves' hyperthyroidism and ophthalmopathy (dated by TCRdb to the late 2010s). Regarding the research as a whole: Peripheral blood samples were taken at the time of initial diagnosis, prior to any treatment. TCR V-J signatures able to tell the groups apart were searched for in a discovery cohort of 90 to 100 patients, of whom 40 to 45 had Graves' ophthalmopathy and around 58 had stable Graves' hyperthyroidism. Prospective prediction of ophthalmopathy was tested in an independent validation cohort of 18 to 20 hyperthyroidism patients and around 16 patients who later progressed to ophthalmopathy. The 95 to 100 discovery patients were randomly divided into training and test sets at a 7:3 ratio. In addition, the study compared T-cell repertoires in thyroid tissue and in blood from roughly six Graves' hyperthyroidism patients. After sampling, hyperthyroidism patients received methimazole starting at 30 mg daily, and ophthalmopathy patients received high-dose intravenous methylprednisolone. According to the paper, TCR Vbeta CDR3 sequencing was carried out on over 130 peripheral blood samples, which came from more than 40 ophthalmopathy, 80 or so hyperthyroidism and roughly 17 progressor patients. On the study overall, not on this receptor specifically: Most expanded thyroid clonotypes (frequency above 0.001) were also detected in blood, a finding suggesting that blood repertoires may reflect thyroid immune responses. During validation, the model predicted progression to ophthalmopathy a median of approximately 6.5 months ahead of onset, with more than 60% sensitivity and under 85% specificity. No statistical method was used to fix the sample size in advance, and group allocation was not hidden from the investigators. A model built on a 13 V-J signature distinguished ophthalmopathy from stable hyperthyroidism, reaching 85% to 90% sensitivity and around 81% specificity in cross-validation and 80%/75% in testing.

The CDR3 starts with the cysteine, ends with the phenylalanine, and has 13 residues. Only CDR3 DNA remains: 39 bases, in frame from the first base. For this chain, trimming is 2 bases at the V end and 7 bases at the J end, and the number of junction bases without a gene match is 5. In the germline V gene (reference sequence), CDR1 corresponds to GTSNPN and CDR2 to SVGIG. The TCR beta CDR3 regions were amplified from the RNA transcripts. The first round of RT-PCR for the TCR CDR3 was performed with the HTBI primer set and the Qiagen OneStep RT-PCR kit. Libraries were constructed in a second round of multiplex PCR, after which size selection and purification were carried out. Libraries were sequenced paired-end with 100 bp reads on an Illumina HiSeq2000. Per the source publication's procedure: Raw data were processed with SOAPnuke, discarding reads with adapters, uncalled bases, mean Phred below 15, or no exact constant-primer or identifier match. High-quality paired reads were merged with COPE v1.2.5, and unique nucleotide sequences were defined as clonotypes. MiTCR v1.1 was used to align clonotypes to the IMGT TRBV, TRBD and TRBJ reference segments. The analysis included only V-J combinations with a frequency above 0.0001, which together covered 99% to 99.2% of the repertoires. A TCS score was defined as the ratio of F50 (clonal expansion) to E x V (chaos), with BLOSUM62-based TCRdist applied between CDR3 peptides within each V-J. Welch's t-statistics and random forest reduced fewer than 600 V-J features to 13, which were used in a naive Bayes classifier (R e1071). TCRdb passed the public sequencing reads through fastp at Q25 and MiXCR, retaining productive beta sequences. Each record represents a unique CDR3 protein, reported with the most common genes and DNA among its rows. Here the V and J calls rest on TCRdb's processing, not on the authors' analysis. The table for this sample lists some 690,000 distinct CDR3 sequences; roughly a sixth of them were counted only once. Together, the top ten hold 15% to 19% of the sample.

The sequence joins TRBV30 to TRBJ2-1; the junction holds 7 bases that match TRBD2. This receptor was obtained from a middle-aged man with Graves' hyperthyroidism. The sequenced sample consisted of blood. The CDR3 reads as follows: CAWSWGRANEQFF. The DNA is as follows: TGTGCCTGGAGTTGGGGGAGGGCTAATGAGCAGTTCTTC.